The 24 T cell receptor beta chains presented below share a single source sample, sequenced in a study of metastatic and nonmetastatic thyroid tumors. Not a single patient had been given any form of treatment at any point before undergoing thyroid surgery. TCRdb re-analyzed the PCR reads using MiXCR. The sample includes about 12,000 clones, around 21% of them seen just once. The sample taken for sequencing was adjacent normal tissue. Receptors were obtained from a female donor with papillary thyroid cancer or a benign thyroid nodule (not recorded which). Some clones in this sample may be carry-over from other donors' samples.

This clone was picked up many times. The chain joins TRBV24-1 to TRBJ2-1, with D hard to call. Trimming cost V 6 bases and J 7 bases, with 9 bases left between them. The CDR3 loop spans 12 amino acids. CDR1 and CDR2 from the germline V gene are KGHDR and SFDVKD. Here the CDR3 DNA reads TGTGCCACCAGTATGCAGTTAAATGAGCAGTTCTTC. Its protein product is CATSMQLNEQFF.

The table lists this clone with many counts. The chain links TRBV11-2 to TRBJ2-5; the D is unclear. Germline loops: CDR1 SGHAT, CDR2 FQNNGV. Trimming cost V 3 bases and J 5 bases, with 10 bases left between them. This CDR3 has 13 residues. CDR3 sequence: CASSFRARETQYF. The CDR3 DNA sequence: TGTGCCAGCAGCTTTAGGGCGCGGGAGACCCAGTACTTC.

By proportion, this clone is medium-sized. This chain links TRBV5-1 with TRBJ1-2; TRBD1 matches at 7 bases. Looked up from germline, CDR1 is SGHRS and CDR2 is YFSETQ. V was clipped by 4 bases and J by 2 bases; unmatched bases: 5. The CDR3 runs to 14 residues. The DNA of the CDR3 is TGCGCCAGCAGCCCACAGGGGACGAACTATGGCTACACCTTC. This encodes CASSPQGTNYGYTF.

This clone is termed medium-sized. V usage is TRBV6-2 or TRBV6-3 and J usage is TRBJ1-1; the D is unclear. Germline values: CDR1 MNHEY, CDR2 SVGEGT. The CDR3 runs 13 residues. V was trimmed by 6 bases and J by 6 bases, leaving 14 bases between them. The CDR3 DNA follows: TGTGCCAGCAGAGGACGGGTTTATCCTGAAGCTTTCTTT. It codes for CASRGRVYPEAFF.

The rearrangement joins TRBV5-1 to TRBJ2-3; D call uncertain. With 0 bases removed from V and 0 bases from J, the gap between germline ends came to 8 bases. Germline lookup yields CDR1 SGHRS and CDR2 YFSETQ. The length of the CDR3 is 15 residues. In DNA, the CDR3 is TGCGCCAGCAGCTTGGGAGACCCTAGCACAGATACGCAGTATTTT. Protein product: CASSLGDPSTDTQYF.

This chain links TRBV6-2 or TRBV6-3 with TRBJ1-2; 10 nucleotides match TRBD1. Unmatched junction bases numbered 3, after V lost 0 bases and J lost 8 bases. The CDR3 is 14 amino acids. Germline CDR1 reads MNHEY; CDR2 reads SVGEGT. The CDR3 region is CASSYSGQGGGYTF. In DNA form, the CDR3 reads TGTGCCAGCAGTTACTCCGGACAGGGGGGAGGCTACACCTTC.

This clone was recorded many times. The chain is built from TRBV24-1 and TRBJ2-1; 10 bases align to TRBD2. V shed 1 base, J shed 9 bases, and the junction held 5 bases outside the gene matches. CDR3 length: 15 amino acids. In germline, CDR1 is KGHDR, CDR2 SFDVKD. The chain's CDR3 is CATSDFKREGGEQFF. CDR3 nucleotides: TGTGCCACCAGTGATTTCAAGCGGGAGGGTGGTGAGCAGTTCTTC.

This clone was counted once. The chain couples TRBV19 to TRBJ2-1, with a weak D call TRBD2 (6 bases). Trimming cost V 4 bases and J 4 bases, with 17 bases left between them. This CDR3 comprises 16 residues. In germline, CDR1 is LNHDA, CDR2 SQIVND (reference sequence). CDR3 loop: CASSNMRGQSYNEQFF. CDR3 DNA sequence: TGTGCCAGTAGTAATATGCGGGGCCAATCATACAATGAGCAGTTCTTC.

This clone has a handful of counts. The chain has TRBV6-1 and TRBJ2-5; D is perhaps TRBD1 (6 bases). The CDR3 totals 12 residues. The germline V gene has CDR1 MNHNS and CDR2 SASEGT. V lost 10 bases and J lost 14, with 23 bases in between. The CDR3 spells CAIIEAGTKCYF. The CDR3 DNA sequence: TGTGCCATCATTGAAGCTGGGACAAAGTGCTACTTC.

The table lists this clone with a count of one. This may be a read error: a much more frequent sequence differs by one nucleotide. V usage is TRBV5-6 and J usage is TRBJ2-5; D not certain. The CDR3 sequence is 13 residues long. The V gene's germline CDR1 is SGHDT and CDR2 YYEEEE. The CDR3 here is CASSLVEVEIQYF. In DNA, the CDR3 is TGTGCCAGCAGCTTGGTTGAGGTAGAGATCCAGTACTTC. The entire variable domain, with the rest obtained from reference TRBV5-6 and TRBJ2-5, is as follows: DAGVTQSPTHLIKTRGQQVTLRCSPKSGHDTVSWYQQALGQGPQFIFQYYEEEERQRGNFPDRFSGHQFPNYSSELNVNALLLGDSALYLCASSLVEVEIQYFGPGTRLLVL.

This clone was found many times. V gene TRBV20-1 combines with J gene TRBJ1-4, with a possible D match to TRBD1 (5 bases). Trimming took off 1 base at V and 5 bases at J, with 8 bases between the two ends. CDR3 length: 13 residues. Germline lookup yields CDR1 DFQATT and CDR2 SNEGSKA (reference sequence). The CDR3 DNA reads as TGCAGTGCTAGAGTGGGGGGGAATGAAAAACTGTTTTTT. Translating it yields CSARVGGNEKLFF.

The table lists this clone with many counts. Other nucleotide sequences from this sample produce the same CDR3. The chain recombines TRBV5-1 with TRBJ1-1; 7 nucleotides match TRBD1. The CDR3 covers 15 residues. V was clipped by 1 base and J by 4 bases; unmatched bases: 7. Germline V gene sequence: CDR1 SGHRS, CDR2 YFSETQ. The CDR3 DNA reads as TGCGCCAGCAGCTTGAGGGCAGGGGGATCCACTGAAGCTTTCTTT. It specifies CASSLRAGGSTEAFF.

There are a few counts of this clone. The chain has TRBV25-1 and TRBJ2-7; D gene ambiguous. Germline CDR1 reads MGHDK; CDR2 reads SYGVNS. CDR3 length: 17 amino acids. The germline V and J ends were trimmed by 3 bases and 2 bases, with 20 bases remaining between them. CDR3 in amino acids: CASSDSLVRTQPYEQYF. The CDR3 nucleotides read TGTGCCAGCAGTGATAGTCTTGTTCGAACCCAGCCCTACGAGCAGTACTTC.

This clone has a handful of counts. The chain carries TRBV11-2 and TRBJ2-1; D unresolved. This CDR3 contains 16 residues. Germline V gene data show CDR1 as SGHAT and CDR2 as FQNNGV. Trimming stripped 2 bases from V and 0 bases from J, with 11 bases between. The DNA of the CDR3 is TGTGCCAGCAGCTTACCCTCTATAGGCTCCTACAATGAGCAGTTCTTC. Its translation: CASSLPSIGSYNEQFF.

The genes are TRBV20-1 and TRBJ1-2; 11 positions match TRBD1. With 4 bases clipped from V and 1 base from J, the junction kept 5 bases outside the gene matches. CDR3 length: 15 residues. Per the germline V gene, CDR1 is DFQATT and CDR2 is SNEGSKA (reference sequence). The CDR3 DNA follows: TGCAGTGCTACTCAGGGACAGGGGGATAACTATGGCTACACCTTC. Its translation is CSATQGQGDNYGYTF.

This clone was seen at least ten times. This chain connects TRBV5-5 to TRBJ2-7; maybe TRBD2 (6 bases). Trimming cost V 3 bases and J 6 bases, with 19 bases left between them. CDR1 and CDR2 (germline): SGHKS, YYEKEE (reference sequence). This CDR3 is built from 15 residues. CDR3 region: CASSWRVDTPCEQYF. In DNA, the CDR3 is TGTGCCAGCAGCTGGAGGGTCGATACTCCTTGCGAGCAGTACTTC.

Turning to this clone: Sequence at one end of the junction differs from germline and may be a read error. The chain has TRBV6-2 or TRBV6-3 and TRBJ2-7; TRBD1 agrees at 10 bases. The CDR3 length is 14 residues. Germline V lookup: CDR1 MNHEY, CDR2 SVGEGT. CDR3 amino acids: CASSNGTGAYEQYF. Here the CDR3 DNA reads TGTGCCAGCAGCAACGGGACAGGGGCCTACGAGCAATACTTC.

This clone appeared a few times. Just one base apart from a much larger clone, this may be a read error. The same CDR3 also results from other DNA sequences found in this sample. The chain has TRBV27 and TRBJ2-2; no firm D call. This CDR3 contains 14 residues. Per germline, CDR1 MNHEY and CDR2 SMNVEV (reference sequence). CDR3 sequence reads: CASSLMDNTGELFF. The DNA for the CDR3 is TGTGCCAGCAGTTTAATGGATAACACCGGTGAGCTGTTTTTT.

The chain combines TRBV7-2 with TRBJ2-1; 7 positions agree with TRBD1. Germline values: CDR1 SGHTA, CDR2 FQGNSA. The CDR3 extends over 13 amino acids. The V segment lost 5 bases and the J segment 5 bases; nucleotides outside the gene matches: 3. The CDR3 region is CASSLTGDNEQFF. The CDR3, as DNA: TGTGCCAGCAGCCTCACAGGGGACAATGAGCAGTTCTTC.

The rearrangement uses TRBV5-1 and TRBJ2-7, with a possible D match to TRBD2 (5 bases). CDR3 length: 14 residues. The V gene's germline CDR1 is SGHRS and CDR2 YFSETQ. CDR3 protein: CARMQWSGTYELYV. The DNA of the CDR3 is TGCGCCAGAATGCAGTGGAGCGGAACCTACGAGCTGTACGTC.

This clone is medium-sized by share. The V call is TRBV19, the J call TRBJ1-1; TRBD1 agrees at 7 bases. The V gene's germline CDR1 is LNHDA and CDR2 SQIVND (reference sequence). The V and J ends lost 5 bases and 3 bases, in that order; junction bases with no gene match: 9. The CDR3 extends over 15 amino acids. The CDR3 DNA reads TGTGCCAGTAGTCTGTGGCCGACAGGGTACACTGAAGCTTTCTTT. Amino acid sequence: CASSLWPTGYTEAFF. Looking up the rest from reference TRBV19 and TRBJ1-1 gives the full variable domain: DGGITQSPKYLFRKEGQNVTLSCEQNLNHDAMYWYRQDPGQGLRLIYYSQIVNDFQKGDIAEGYSVSREKKESFPLTVTSAQKNPTAFYLCASSLWPTGYTEAFFGQGTRLTVV.

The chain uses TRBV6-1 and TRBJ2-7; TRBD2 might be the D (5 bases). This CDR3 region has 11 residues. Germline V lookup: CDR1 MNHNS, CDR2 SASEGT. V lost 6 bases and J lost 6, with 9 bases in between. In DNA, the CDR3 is TGTGCCAGCAGGAGAGGGAGCGAGCAGTACTTC. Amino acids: CASRRGSEQYF.

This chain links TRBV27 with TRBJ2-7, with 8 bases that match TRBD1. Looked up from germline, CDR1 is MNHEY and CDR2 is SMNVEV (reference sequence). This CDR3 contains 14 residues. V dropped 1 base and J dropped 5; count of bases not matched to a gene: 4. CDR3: CASSLLDRVHEQYF. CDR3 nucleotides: TGTGCCAGCAGTTTATTGGACAGGGTCCACGAGCAGTACTTC.

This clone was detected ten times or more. The DNA for the CDR3 is TGTGCCAGCAGCTTAGGGACTAGCGGGGGACCCTCCGGAAACATTCAGTACTTC. Protein sequence: CASSLGTSGGPSGNIQYF. The rearrangement uses TRBV7-9 and TRBJ2-4; 13 nucleotides agree with TRBD2. The V and J ends lost 1 base and 6 bases, in that order; junction bases with no gene match: 9. The germline V gene has CDR1 SEHNR and CDR2 FQNEAQ (reference sequence). The CDR3 runs to 18 residues.